This T cell receptor beta chain derives from a study of T cell repertoires in cytomegalovirus infection. Looking at the study overall: Indicated by public TCR beta signatures were CMV infection and matching HLA type. Study results and limitations: The ex vivo response was dominated by HLA-C-restricted CMV-specific TCR beta clonotypes.

CDR3 size: 16 residues. Trimming left V 4 bases short and J 0 bases short, with 13 bases between. CDR1 SGHVS and CDR2 FNYEAQ come from the germline V gene. This clonotype was recorded at least ten times. Its antigen remains unidentified. TCRdb ran MiXCR on the reads and lists one entry per CDR3 protein. The sample records fewer than 550,000 distinct CDR3 sequences, about 10% being singletons. This chain uses TRBV7-6 with TRBJ1-5; D might be TRBD1 (5 bases). The receptor comes from a human donor in good health (CMV status not recorded). Some clones in this sample may be carry-over from other donors' samples. Input material: PBMCs. The CDR3 DNA reads as TGTGCCAGCAGCTCAACGGGACGGTATAGCAATCAGCCCCAGCATTTT. Protein product: CASSSTGRYSNQPQHF.